This T cell receptor (beta chain) was identified in a study of T cells of healthy individuals. After removal of 5 bases from V and 4 bases from J, the junction contained 15 bases not matched to a gene. Germline loops: CDR1 SEHNR, CDR2 FQNEAQ (reference sequence). The CDR3 is made up of 18 amino acids. From the 5' RACE reads, TCRdb called clonotypes with MiXCR, one entry per CDR3 protein. The table includes some 69,000 distinct CDR3 sequences, 15% to 20% detected once. V and J are TRBV7-9 and TRBJ2-3, with 10 nucleotides matching TRBD2. The clonotype was recovered from a human donor in good health. The CDR3 sequence is CASSHGETSGPWADTQYF. CDR3 DNA sequence: TGTGCCAGCAGCCATGGGGAGACTAGCGGGCCTTGGGCAGATACGCAGTATTTT.